Each of the 16 T cell receptor beta chains below was sequenced from the same sample in a study of CD8 T cells in Susac syndrome. When the RNA was reverse transcribed, random hexamers were used with an input of roughly 0.45 to 1 ug. MiXCR, applied by TCRdb to the immunoSEQ multiplex PCR reads, yields one record per CDR3 protein. Of under 200,000 distinct CDR3 sequences in the sample, about 96% were seen once. The sample taken for sequencing was CD4+ T cells from PBMCs. The source of these receptors is a human donor with Susac syndrome.

The V gene is TRBV20-1, the J gene TRBJ1-1; D is ambiguous. The CDR3 extends over 12 amino acids. In germline, CDR1 is DFQATT, CDR2 SNEGSKA (reference sequence). Trimming removed 0 bases from V and 8 bases from J, with 10 bases in between. The CDR3 is CSARETVHEAFF. CDR3 bases: TGCAGTGCTAGAGAAACGGTACACGAAGCTTTCTTT.

This clonotype occurred once. V gene TRBV24-1 combines with J gene TRBJ1-2; D unclear. Trimming removed 8 bases at V and 2 bases at J, with 14 bases between. This CDR3 is built from 14 residues. Germline loops: CDR1 KGHDR, CDR2 SFDVKD. CDR3 residues: CATTPWGPNYGYTF. DNA for the CDR3: TGTGCCACCACCCCATGGGGTCCCAACTATGGCTACACCTTC.

The CDR3, as DNA: TGTGCCAGCAGCCGTCAAGGGGATAGCAATCAGCCCCAGCATTTT. Translation: CASSRQGDSNQPQHF. J is TRBJ1-5 and V is TRBV7-2; the D gene is possibly TRBD1 (5 bases). V shed 5 bases and J shed 0 bases, with 11 bases lying between them. The CDR3 is 15 residues long. The germline V gene has CDR1 SGHTA and CDR2 FQGNSA.

The rearrangement uses TRBV20-1 and TRBJ2-1; 11 nucleotides agree with TRBD2. Per germline, CDR1 DFQATT and CDR2 SNEGSKA (reference sequence). This CDR3 comprises 14 residues. With V trimmed by 1 base and J by 8 bases, 4 bases remained unmatched. The CDR3, as DNA: TGCAGTGCTAGAGGACTAGCGGGACTCGATGAGCAGTTCTTC. Its protein product is CSARGLAGLDEQFF.

The V call is TRBV7-9, the J call TRBJ1-2; a possible D gene is TRBD1 (5 bases). The CDR3 is 15 residues long. V lost 2 bases to trimming and J lost 6 bases, with 16 bases between them. Germline V lookup: CDR1 SEHNR, CDR2 FQNEAQ (reference sequence). The CDR3 DNA sequence: TGTGCCAGCAGCTTATCGGGACTCCCCGCCGATGGCTACACCTTC. This encodes CASSLSGLPADGYTF.

This clonotype occurred once. The rearrangement joins TRBV5-1 to TRBJ1-1, with 9 nucleotides matching TRBD1. The CDR3 extends over 17 amino acids. From germline, CDR1 is SGHRS and CDR2 YFSETQ. V shed 1 base and J 5 bases; nucleotides not matched to a gene: 12. The CDR3 sequence is CASSLPRQGVGGTEAFF. As DNA, the CDR3 is TGCGCCAGCAGCTTGCCCCGACAGGGGGTTGGTGGGACTGAAGCTTTCTTT.

The V gene is TRBV5-4, the J gene TRBJ2-7; D may match TRBD1 or TRBD2 (5 bases each). In germline, CDR1 is SGHNT, CDR2 YYREEE (reference sequence). The CDR3 runs to 16 residues. V was cut by 0 bases and J by 3 bases, with 16 bases left in between. Written as DNA, the CDR3 is TGTGCCAGCAGCTTGGGGGACGCAGGGAATCTCTACGAGCAGTACTTC. Encoded protein: CASSLGDAGNLYEQYF. Supplemented by reference TRBV5-4 and TRBJ2-7, the full variable domain reads ETGVTQSPTHLIKTRGQQVTLRCSSQSGHNTVSWYQQALGQGPQFIFQYYREEENGRGNFPPRFSGLQFPNYSSELNVNALELDDSALYLCASSLGDAGNLYEQYFGPGTRLTVT.

The chain carries TRBV5-1 and TRBJ2-1, with D unclear. Per the germline V gene, CDR1 is SGHRS and CDR2 is YFSETQ. This CDR3 contains 11 residues. V lost 4 bases, J lost 7 bases, and 6 bases lay in between. The CDR3 loop reads CASSLFNEQFF. In nucleotides, the CDR3 is TGCGCCAGCAGCCTATTTAATGAGCAGTTCTTC. The entire variable domain, with the rest obtained from reference TRBV5-1 and TRBJ2-1, is as follows: KAGVTQTPRYLIKTRGQQVTLSCSPISGHRSVSWYQQTPGQGLQFLFEYFSETQRNKGNFPGRFSGRQFSNSRSEMNVSTLELGDSALYLCASSLFNEQFFGPGTRLTVL.

J is TRBJ2-7 and V is TRBV18; unclear D gene. The CDR3 is made up of 13 amino acids. Germline V CDR1 and CDR2: KGHSH, LQKENI. The ends were cut back, 1 base at V and 6 bases at J, with 10 bases in the middle. CDR3 amino acids: CASSPQWTSEQYV. In nucleotides, the CDR3 is TGTGCCAGCTCACCACAATGGACCAGCGAGCAGTACGTC.

Written as DNA, the CDR3 is TGTGCCACCAGCAGAGTCTCGGACCCGTGGGACCAGCCCCAGCATTTT. Translation: CATSRVSDPWDQPQHF. This chain links TRBV15 with TRBJ1-5; D is possibly TRBD1 (5 bases). This CDR3 is built from 16 residues. CDR1 LNHNV and CDR2 YYDKDF come from the germline V gene (reference sequence). Trimming pared 1 base from V and 7 bases from J, leaving 17 bases between.

This sequence joins TRBV20-1 and TRBJ2-3, with 8 positions matching TRBD2. The V segment lost 3 bases and the J segment 3 bases; nucleotides outside the gene matches: 8. The CDR3 totals 15 residues. In germline, CDR1 is DFQATT, CDR2 SNEGSKA (reference sequence). The DNA of the CDR3 is TGCAGTGCTAGTAGGGACGGGGGGGTTACAGATACGCAGTATTTT. It encodes CSASRDGGVTDTQYF.

This chain uses TRBV15 with TRBJ1-4, with 7 bases aligning to TRBD1. V lost 3 bases to trimming and J lost 6 bases; unmatched junction nucleotides: 4. This CDR3 is built from 14 residues. Germline values: CDR1 LNHNV, CDR2 YYDKDF (reference sequence). As DNA, the CDR3 is TGTGCCACCAGCAGGGGGGACAGTGATGAAAAACTGTTTTTT. As protein: CATSRGDSDEKLFF.

V is TRBV24-1 and J is TRBJ2-7; no clear D gene. V lost 5 bases and J lost 4, with 11 bases in between. The germline V gene encodes CDR1 KGHDR and CDR2 SFDVKD. The CDR3 loop spans 13 amino acids. This CDR3 reads CATSGAPRYEQYF. The DNA of the CDR3 is TGTGCCACCAGTGGCGCCCCCAGGTACGAGCAGTACTTC.

The rearrangement uses TRBV29-1 and TRBJ1-1; D may be TRBD1 (6 bases). This CDR3 spans 13 amino acids. Trimming shortened V by 1 base and J by 3 bases, and 9 bases separated the two germline ends. Per the germline V gene, CDR1 is SQVTM and CDR2 is ANQGSEA. The CDR3 loop is CSVEARQDTEAFF. CDR3 sequence (DNA): TGCAGCGTTGAAGCACGACAGGACACTGAAGCTTTCTTT.

This rearrangement joins TRBV27 to TRBJ2-7; 7 bases map to TRBD1. The CDR3 runs 12 residues. The trim removed 10 bases at V and 4 bases at J, leaving 7 bases unmatched. The germline CDR1 and CDR2 sequences are MNHEY and SMNVEV (reference sequence). The CDR3 sequence: CATKTGPYEQYF. The CDR3 bases are TGTGCCACCAAGACAGGGCCTTACGAGCAGTACTTC.

V is TRBV7-2 and J is TRBJ2-7; unclear D gene. CDR3 length: 12 residues. Trimming stripped 3 bases from V and 7 bases from J, with 10 bases between. The germline gives CDR1 SGHTA, CDR2 FQGNSA. The CDR3 bases are TGTGCCAGCAGCTTCCCCCTGGGGGAGCAGTACTTC. Amino acids: CASSFPLGEQYF.